The rows below give T cell receptor beta chains drawn from one sample of a study of PD-1 blockade in classical Hodgkin lymphoma. Here immunoSEQ multiplex PCR was the method, and the copy in TCRdb shows in-frame clones only, minus some. The repertoire has approximately 41,000 clones, roughly 73% of them found once; the top ten carry under 15%. Sequenced here: peripheral blood mononuclear cells (PBMCs), sampled at baseline. Receptor source: a human donor with classical Hodgkin lymphoma. The CDR3 runs from the conserved cysteine through the conserved F or W. The D gene is left open where the match is weak. Some rows have no size entry. The others give once, few or many, or a class for an expanded clone.

J | V | size | D | DNA | CDR3
TRBJ1-1 | TRBV6-6 | . | . | TGTGCCAGCAGGTTCCGGGGGATGAACACTGAAGCTTTCTTT | CASRFRGMNTEAFF
TRBJ2-5 | TRBV4-3 | . | . | TGCGCCAGCAGCCAATCCCCGGGGGCCCAAGAGACCCAGTACTTC | CASSQSPGAQETQYF
TRBJ2-7 | TRBV5-8 | once | . | TGTGCCAGCAGCTTGGAGGGGGGATTTTACGAGCAGTACTTC | CASSLEGGFYEQYF
TRBJ1-6 | TRBV7-9 | . | . | TGTGCCAGCAGCTCGGGCGTGGGGAATTCACCCCTCCACTTT | CASSSGVGNSPLHF
TRBJ2-3 | TRBV6-5 | once | . | TGTGCCAGCAGCACCCTAGATAGCACAGATACGCAGTATTTT | CASSTLDSTDTQYF
TRBJ1-2 | TRBV7-8 | . | . | TGTGCCAGCAGCTTCGTACAGTCGAACTATGGCTACACCTTC | CASSFVQSNYGYTF
TRBJ2-7 | TRBV7-8 | . | . | TGTGCCAGCAGCCCCTCGACGGTTAACTACGAGCAGTACTTC | CASSPSTVNYEQYF
TRBJ1-2 | TRBV11-2 | once | . | TGTGCCAGCAGCTCGGGCCCCACAGGAGACTATGGCTACACCTTC | CASSSGPTGDYGYTF
TRBJ2-1 | TRBV4-3 | once | TRBD1 | TGCGCCAGCAGCACGGGACAGCGAATCTCCTACAATGAGCAGTTCTTC | CASSTGQRISYNEQFF
TRBJ1-1 | TRBV6-6 | few | . | TGTGCCAGCAGTTATCGGCAGGGGAGACCTGAAGCTTTCTTT | CASSYRQGRPEAFF
TRBJ2-2 | TRBV5-1 | . | TRBD2 | TGCGCCAGCAGCTTGTCCGCGGGGGAAGTCGGGGAGCTGTTTTTT | CASSLSAGEVGELFF
TRBJ1-1 | TRBV20-1 | . | . | TGCAGTGCAGGGGATAACACTGAAGCTTTCTTT | CSAGDNTEAFF
TRBJ1-1 | TRBV4-1 | few | TRBD1 | TGCGCCAGCAGCCCCCTGACAGGGGGTGACACTGAAGCTTTCTTT | CASSPLTGGDTEAFF
TRBJ2-7 | TRBV6-6 | once | . | TGTGCCAGCCGAAGCCCTCGAGGAACCCGGGGGGAGCAGTACTTC | CASRSPRGTRGEQYF
TRBJ2-1 | TRBV11-2 | . | . | TGTGCCAGCAGCTTAGGTCCGCGCTATAATGAGCAGTTCTTC | CASSLGPRYNEQFF
TRBJ2-3 | TRBV6-6 | . | TRBD2 | TGTGCCAGCAGTTACCTTGGGGGGGGAGGCACAGATACGCAGTATTTT | CASSYLGGGGTDTQYF
TRBJ1-2 | TRBV4-1 | medium-sized | . | TGCGCCAGCAGCCAAGGGTATGGGCACCCCTATGGCTACACCTTC | CASSQGYGHPYGYTF